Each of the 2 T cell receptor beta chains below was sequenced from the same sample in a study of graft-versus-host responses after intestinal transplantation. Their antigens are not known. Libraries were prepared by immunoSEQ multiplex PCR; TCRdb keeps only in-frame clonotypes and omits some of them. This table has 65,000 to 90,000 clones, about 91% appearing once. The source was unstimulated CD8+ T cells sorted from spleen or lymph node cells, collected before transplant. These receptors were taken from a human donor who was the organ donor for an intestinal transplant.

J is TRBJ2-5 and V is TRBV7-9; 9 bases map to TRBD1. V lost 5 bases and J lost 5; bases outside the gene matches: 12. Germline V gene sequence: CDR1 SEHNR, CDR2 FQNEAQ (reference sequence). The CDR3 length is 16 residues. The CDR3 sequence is CASSGPDNRGHETQYF. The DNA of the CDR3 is TGTGCCAGCAGCGGACCCGATAACAGGGGGCACGAGACCCAGTACTTC.

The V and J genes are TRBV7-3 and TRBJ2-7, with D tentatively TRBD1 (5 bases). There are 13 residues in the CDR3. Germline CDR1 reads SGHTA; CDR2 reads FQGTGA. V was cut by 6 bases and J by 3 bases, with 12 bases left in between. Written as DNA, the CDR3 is TGTGCCAGCAGTCCCACTGACAGCTACGAGCAGTACTTC. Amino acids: CASSPTDSYEQYF.